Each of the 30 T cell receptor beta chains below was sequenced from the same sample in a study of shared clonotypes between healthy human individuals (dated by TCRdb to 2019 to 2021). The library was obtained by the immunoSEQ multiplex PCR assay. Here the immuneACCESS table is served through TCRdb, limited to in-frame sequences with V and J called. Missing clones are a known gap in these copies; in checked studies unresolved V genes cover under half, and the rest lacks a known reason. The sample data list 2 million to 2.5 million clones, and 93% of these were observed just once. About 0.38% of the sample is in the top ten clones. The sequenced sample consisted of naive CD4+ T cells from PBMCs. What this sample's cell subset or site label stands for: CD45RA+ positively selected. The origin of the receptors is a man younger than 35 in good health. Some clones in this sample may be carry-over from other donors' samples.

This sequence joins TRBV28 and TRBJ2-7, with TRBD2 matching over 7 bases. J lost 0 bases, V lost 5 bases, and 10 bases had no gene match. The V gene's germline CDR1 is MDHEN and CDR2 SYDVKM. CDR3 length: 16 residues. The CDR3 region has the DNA TGTGCCAGCAGTCCGACTACTAGCGCAAGCTCCTACGAGCAGTACTTC. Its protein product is CASSPTTSASSYEQYF.

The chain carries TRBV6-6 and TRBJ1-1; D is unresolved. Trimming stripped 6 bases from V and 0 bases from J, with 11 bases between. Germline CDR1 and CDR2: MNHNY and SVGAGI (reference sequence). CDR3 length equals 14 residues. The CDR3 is CASSSRTVNTEAFF. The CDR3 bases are TGTGCCAGCAGCTCCCGGACCGTGAACACTGAAGCTTTCTTT.

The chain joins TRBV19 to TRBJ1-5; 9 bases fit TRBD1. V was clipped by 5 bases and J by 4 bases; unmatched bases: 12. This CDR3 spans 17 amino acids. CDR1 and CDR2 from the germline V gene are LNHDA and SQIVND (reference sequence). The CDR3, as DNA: TGTGCCAGTAGTCTCCTTTGGGGGACAGGGATAAATCAGCCCCAGCATTTT. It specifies CASSLLWGTGINQPQHF. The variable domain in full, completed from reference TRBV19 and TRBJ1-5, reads DGGITQSPKYLFRKEGQNVTLSCEQNLNHDAMYWYRQDPGQGLRLIYYSQIVNDFQKGDIAEGYSVSREKKESFPLTVTSAQKNPTAFYLCASSLLWGTGINQPQHFGDGTRLSIL.

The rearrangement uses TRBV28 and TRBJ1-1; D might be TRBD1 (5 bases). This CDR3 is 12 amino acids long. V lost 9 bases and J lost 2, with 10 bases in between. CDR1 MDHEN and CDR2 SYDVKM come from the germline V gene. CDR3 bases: TGTGCCAGAGGGACGGCAAACACTGAAGCTTTCTTT. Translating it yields CARGTANTEAFF. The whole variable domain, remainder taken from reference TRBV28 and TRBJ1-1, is DVKVTQSSRYLVKRTGEKVFLECVQDMDHENMFWYRQDPGLGLRLIYFSYDVKMKEKGDIPEGYSVSREKKERFSLILESASTNQTSMYLCARGTANTEAFFGQGTRLTVV.

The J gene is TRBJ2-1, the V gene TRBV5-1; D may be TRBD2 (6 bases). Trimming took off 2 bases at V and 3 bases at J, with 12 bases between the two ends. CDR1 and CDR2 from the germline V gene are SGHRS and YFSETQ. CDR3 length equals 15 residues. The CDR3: CASSFQEGGYNEQFF. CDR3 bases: TGCGCCAGCAGCTTCCAGGAGGGTGGCTACAATGAGCAGTTCTTC.

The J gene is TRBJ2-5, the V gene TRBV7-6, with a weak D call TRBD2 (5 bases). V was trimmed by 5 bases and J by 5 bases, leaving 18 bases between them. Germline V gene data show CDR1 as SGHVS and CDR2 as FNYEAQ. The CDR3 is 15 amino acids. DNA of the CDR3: TGTGCCAGCAGCCAGACGTGGACTCACGTTGAGACCCAGTACTTC. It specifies CASSQTWTHVETQYF.

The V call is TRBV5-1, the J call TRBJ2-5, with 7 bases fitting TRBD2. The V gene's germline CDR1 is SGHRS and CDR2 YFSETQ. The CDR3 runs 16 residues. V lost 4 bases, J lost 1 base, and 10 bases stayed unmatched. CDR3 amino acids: CASSPASGGVQETQYF. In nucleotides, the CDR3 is TGCGCCAGCAGCCCCGCCTCGGGGGGAGTCCAAGAGACCCAGTACTTC.

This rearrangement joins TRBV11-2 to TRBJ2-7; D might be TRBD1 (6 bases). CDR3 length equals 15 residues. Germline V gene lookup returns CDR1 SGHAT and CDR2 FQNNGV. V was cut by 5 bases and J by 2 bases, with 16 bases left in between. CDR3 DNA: TGTGCCAGCAGCCCTTGGGGTACAGGGCCCTACGAGCAGTACTTC. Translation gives CASSPWGTGPYEQYF.

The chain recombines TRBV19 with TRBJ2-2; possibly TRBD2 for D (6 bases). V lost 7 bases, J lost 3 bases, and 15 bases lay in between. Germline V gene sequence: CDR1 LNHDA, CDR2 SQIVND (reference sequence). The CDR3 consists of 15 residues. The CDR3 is CASTVVGGDTGELFF. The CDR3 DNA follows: TGTGCCAGTACCGTGGTGGGAGGAGACACCGGGGAGCTGTTTTTT.

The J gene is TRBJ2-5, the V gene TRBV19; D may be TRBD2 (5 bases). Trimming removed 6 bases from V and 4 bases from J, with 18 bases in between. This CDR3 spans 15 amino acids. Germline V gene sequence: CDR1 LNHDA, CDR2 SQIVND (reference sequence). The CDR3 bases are TGTGCCAGTAGCCGACGAGGGAAGGAAGGAGAGACCCAGTACTTC. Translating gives CASSRRGKEGETQYF.

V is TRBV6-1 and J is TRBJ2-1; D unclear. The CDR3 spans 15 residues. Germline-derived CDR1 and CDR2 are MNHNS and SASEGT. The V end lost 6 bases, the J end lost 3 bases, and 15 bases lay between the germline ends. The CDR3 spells CASRVAIAVYNEQFF. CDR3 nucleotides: TGTGCCAGCAGGGTCGCAATAGCTGTCTACAATGAGCAGTTCTTC.

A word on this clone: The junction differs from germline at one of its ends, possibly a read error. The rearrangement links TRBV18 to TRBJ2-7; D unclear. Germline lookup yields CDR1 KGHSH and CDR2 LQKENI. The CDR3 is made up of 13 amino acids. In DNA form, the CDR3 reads TGTGCCAGCTCACCAGCGAGAGACCAACAGTTTTCCTTC. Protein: CASSPARDQQFSF.

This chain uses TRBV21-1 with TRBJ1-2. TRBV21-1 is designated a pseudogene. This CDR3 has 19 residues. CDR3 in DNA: TGTGCCAGCAGCAAAATTTCTGACTGGCGAGGAGCCCCTAACTATGGCTACACCTTC. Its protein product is CASSKISDWRGAPNYGYTF.

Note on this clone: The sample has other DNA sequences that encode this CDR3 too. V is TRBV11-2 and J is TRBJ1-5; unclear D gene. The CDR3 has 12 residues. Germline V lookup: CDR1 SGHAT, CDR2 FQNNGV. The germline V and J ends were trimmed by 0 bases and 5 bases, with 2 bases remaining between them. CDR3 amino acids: CASSLEDQPQHF. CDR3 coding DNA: TGTGCCAGCAGCTTAGAGGATCAGCCCCAGCATTTT. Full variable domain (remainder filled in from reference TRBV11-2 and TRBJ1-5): EAGVAQSPRYKIIEKRQSVAFWCNPISGHATLYWYQQILGQGPKLLIQFQNNGVVDDSQLPKDRFSAERLKGVDSTLKIQPAKLEDSAVYLCASSLEDQPQHFGDGTRLSIL.

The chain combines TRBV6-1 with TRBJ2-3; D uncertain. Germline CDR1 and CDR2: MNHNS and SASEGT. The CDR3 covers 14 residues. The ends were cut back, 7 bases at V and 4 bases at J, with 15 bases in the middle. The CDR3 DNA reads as TGTGCCAGCACGCCTTTAACTGGGGCAGATACGCAGTATTTT. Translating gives CASTPLTGADTQYF.

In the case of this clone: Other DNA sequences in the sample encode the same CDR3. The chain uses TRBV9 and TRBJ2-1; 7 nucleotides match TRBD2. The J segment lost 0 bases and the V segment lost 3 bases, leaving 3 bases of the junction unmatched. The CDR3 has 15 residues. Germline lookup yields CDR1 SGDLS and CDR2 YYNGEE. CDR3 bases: TGTGCCAGCAGCGCGAGCGGGACCTCCTACAATGAGCAGTTCTTC. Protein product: CASSASGTSYNEQFF.

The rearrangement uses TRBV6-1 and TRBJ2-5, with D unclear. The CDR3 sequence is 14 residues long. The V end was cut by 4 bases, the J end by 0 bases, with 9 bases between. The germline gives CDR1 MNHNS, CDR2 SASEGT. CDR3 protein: CASSGTAYQETQYF. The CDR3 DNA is TGTGCCAGCAGTGGAACCGCGTACCAAGAGACCCAGTACTTC.

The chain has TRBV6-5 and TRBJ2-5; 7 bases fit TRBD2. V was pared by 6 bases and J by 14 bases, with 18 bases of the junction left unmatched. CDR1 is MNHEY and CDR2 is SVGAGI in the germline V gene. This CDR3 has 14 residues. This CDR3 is CASRASGTPINTYF. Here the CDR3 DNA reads TGTGCCAGCAGGGCTAGCGGTACGCCAATTAATACCTACTTC.

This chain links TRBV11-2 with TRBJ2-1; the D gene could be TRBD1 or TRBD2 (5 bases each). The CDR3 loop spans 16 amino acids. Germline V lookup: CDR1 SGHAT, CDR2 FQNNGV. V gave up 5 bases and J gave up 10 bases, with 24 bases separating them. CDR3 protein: CASSPGATDRLREQFF. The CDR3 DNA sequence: TGTGCCAGCAGCCCCGGGGCGACGGACCGCCTTCGAGAGCAGTTCTTC.

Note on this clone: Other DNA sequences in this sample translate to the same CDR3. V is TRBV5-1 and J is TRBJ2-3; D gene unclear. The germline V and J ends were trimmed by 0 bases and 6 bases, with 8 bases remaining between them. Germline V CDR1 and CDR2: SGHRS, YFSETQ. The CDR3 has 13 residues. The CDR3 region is CASSLGGRDTQYF. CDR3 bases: TGCGCCAGCAGCTTGGGAGGCCGCGATACGCAGTATTTT. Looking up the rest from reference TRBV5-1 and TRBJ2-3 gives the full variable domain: KAGVTQTPRYLIKTRGQQVTLSCSPISGHRSVSWYQQTPGQGLQFLFEYFSETQRNKGNFPGRFSGRQFSNSRSEMNVSTLELGDSALYLCASSLGGRDTQYFGPGTRLTVL.

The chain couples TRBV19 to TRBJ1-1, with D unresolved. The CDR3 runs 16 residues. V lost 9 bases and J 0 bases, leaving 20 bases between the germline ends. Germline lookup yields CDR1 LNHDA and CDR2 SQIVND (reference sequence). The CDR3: CAREEGTLGVNTEAFF. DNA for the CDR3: TGTGCCAGAGAAGAAGGTACGCTCGGCGTGAACACTGAAGCTTTCTTT. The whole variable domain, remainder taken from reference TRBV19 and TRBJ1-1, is DGGITQSPKYLFRKEGQNVTLSCEQNLNHDAMYWYRQDPGQGLRLIYYSQIVNDFQKGDIAEGYSVSREKKESFPLTVTSAQKNPTAFYLCAREEGTLGVNTEAFFGQGTRLTVV.

CDR3 protein: CASSLRLAGGLDTQYF. The CDR3 bases are TGCGCCAGCAGCCTACGACTAGCGGGGGGGTTGGATACGCAGTATTTT. V is TRBV5-1 and J is TRBJ2-3, with TRBD2 matching over 14 bases. The J segment lost 6 bases and the V segment lost 4 bases, leaving 7 bases of the junction unmatched. CDR1 and CDR2 (germline): SGHRS, YFSETQ. The CDR3 loop spans 16 amino acids.

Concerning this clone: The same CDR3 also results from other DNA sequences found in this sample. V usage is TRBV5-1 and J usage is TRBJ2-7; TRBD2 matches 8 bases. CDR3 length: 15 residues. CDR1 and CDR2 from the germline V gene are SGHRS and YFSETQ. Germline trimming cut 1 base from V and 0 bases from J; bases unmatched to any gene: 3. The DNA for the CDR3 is TGCGCCAGCAGCTTGCTAGCGGGCAGCTCCTACGAGCAGTACTTC. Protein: CASSLLAGSSYEQYF.

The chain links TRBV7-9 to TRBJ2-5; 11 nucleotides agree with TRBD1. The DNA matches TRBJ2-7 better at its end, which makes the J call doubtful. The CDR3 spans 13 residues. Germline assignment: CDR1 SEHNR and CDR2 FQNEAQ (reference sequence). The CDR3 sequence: CASRRTGGDEQYF. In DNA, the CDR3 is TGTGCCAGCAGACGGACAGGGGGCGACGAGCAGTACTTC.

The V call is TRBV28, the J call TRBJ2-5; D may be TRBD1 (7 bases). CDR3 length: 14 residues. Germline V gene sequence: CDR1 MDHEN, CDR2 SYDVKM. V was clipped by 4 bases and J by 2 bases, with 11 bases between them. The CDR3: CASSYQGGQETQYF. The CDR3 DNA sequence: TGTGCCAGCAGTTACCAGGGGGGACAAGAGACCCAGTACTTC.

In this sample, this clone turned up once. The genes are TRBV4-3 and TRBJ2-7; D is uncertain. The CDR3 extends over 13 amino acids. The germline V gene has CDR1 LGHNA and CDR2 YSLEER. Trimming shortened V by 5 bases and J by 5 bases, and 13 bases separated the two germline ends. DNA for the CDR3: TGCGCCAGCAGCATGCAGGTCGTCGACGAGCAGTACTTC. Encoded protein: CASSMQVVDEQYF.

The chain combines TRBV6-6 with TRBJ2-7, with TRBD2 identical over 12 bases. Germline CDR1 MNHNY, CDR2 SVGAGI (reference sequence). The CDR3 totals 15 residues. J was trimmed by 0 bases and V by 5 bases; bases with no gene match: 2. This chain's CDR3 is CASSLTSGGSYEQYF. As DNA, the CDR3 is TGTGCCAGCAGTCTGACTAGCGGGGGCTCCTACGAGCAGTACTTC.

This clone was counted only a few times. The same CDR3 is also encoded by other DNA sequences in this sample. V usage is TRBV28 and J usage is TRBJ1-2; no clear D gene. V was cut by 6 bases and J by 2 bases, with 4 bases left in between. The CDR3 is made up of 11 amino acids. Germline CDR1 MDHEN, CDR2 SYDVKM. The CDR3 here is CASSQNYGYTF. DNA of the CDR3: TGTGCCAGCAGCCAAAACTATGGCTACACCTTC.

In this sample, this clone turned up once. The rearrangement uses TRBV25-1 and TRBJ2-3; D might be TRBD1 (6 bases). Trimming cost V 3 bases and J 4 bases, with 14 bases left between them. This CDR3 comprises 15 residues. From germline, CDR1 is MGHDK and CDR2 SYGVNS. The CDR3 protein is CASSDPRDISDTQYF. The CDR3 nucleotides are TGTGCCAGCAGTGATCCCCGGGACATTTCAGATACGCAGTATTTT.

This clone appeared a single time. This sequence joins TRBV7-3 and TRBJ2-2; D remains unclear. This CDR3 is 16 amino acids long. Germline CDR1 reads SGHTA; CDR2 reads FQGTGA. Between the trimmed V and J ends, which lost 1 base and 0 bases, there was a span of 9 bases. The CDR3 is CASSLNSPSNTGELFF. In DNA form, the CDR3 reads TGTGCCAGCAGCTTAAACAGTCCCTCGAACACCGGGGAGCTGTTTTTT. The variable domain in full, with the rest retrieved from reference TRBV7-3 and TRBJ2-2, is GAGVSQTPSNKVTEKGKYVELRCDPISGHTALYWYRQSLGQGPEFLIYFQGTGAADDSGLPNDRFFAVRPEGSVSTLKIQRTERGDSAVYLCASSLNSPSNTGELFFGEGSRLTVL.